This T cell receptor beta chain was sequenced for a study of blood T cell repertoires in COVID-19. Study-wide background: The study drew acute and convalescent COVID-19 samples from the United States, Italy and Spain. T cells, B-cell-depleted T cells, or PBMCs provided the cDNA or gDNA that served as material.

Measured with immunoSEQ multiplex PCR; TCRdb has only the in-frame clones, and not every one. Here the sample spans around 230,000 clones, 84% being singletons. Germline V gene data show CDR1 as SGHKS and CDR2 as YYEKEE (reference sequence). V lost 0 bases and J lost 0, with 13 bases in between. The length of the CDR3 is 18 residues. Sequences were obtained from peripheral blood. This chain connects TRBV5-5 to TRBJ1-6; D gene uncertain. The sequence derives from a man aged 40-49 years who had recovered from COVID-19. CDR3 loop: CASSLATASSSYNSPLHF. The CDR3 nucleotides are TGTGCCAGCAGCTTGGCTACAGCCTCAAGCTCCTATAATTCACCCCTCCACTTT.